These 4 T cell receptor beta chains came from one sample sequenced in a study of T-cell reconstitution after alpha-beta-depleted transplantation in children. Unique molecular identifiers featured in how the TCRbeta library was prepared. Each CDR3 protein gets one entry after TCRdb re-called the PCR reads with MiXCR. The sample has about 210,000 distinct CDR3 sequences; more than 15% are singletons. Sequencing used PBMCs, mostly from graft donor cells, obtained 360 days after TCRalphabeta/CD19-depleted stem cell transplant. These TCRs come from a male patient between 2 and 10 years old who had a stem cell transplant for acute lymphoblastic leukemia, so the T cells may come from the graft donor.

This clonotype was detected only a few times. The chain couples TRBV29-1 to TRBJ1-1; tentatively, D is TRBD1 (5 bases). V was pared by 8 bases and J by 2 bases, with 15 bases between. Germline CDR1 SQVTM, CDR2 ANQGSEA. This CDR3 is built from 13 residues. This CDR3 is CSMQAGVNTEAFF. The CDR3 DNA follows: TGCAGCATGCAAGCGGGGGTCAACACTGAAGCTTTCTTT.

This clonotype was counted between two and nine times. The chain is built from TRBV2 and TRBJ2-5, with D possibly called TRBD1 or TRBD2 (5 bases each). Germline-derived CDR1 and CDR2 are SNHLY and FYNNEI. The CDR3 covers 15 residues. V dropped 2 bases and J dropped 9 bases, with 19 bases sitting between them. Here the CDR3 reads CASSEYRGQMGAQYF. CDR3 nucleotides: TGTGCCAGCAGTGAATACCGAGGACAAATGGGGGCCCAGTACTTC.

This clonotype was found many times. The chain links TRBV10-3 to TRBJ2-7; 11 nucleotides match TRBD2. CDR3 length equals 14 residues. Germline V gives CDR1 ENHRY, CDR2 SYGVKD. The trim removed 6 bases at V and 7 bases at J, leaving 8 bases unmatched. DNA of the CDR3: TGTGCCATCAGGAAACTAGCGGGAGATTATGAGCAGTACTTC. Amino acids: CAIRKLAGDYEQYF.

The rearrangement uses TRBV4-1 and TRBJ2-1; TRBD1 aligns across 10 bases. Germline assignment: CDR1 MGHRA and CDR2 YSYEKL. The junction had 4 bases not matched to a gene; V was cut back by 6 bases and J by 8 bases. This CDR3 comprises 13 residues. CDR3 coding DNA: TGCGCCAGCAGGGGGACAGGGGAATATGAGCAGTTCTTC. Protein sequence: CASRGTGEYEQFF.